This TCR beta chain was retrieved from a study of vaccination effects on CD4 cells after COVID-19. With regard to this clone: Antigen unknown.

The CDR3 has 13 residues. V gave up 0 bases and J gave up 9 bases, with 12 bases separating them. Germline CDR1 reads SGHRS; CDR2 reads YFSETQ. Having been cultured for around nine days, the cells underwent CD4+ T cell isolation. This person's SARS-CoV-2 infection, confirmed by PCR, occurred between March and December 2020. Two doses of either BNT162b2 or mRNA-1273 were given to each participant. Libraries were prepared by immunoSEQ multiplex PCR; TCRdb keeps only in-frame clonotypes and omits some of them. The table has roughly 33,000 clones, around 79% seen once. The rearrangement joins TRBV5-1 to TRBJ1-2; tentatively, D is TRBD1 (5 bases). The source of this sequence is a human donor who had a prior SARS-CoV-2 infection. The sequencing used CD4+ T cells from PBMCs cultured without peptide, collected after COVID-19 vaccination. For the CDR3, the DNA is TGCGCCAGCAGCTTGGCCCCGCAGGACAGCTACACCTTC. This translates into CASSLAPQDSYTF.